The present T cell receptor (beta chain) was sequenced within a study of blood T cell repertoires in COVID-19. Sequencing was performed with immunoSEQ multiplex PCR; in TCRdb, only in-frame clones are kept and a portion is missing. The sample holds about 60,000 clones, roughly 84% seen once. The CDR3 consists of 16 residues. The V and J ends lost 0 bases and 3 bases, in that order; junction bases with no gene match: 7. CDR1 is SGHRS and CDR2 is YFSETQ in the germline V gene. On this clone: The same CDR3 can be traced to other DNA sequences in this sample.

This sequence joins TRBV5-1 and TRBJ2-3; 7 bases agree with TRBD2. The sample comprised peripheral blood. The clonotype was recovered from a man younger than 45 with COVID-19, enrolled during active disease. The CDR3 is CASSLGAVGGTDTQYF. The CDR3 nucleotides read TGCGCCAGCAGCTTGGGAGCGGTGGGGGGGACAGATACGCAGTATTTT.